This T cell receptor (beta chain) was captured in a study of T cells expressing NK-cell markers. Study as a whole: All TCR beta repertoires analysed originated from sorted CD3+CD56+NKG2C+, CD3+CD56+NKG2C- and CD3+CD56-NKG2C+ T cells.

One entry per CDR3 protein, without DNA, is what TCRdb gives after re-calling the 5' RACE reads. This sample contains 300,000 to 450,000 distinct CDR3 sequences. CDR3 length equals 15 residues. Germline loops: CDR1 SGHDT, CDR2 YYEEEE. Sequencing was performed on blood T cells: a sorted CD56 or NKG2C T cell subset, CD4+ or CD8+ T cells, or bulk PBMC T cells (not recorded which). The clonotype originates from a man aged 18-75 years in good health. The V and J genes are TRBV5-6 and TRBJ2-5. CDR3 in amino acids: CASSLAPSNLETQYF.